The rows below give T cell receptor beta chains drawn from one sample of a study of tumor and adjacent non-tumor tissue in lung cancer. MiXCR was run by TCRdb on the multiplex PCR reads, yielding one entry per CDR3 protein. The sample holds tens of thousands of distinct CDR3 sequences, roughly 80% seen once. Specimen: lung tumor tissue. These TCRs come from a woman between 45 and 65 years old with non-small cell lung cancer. The CDR3 runs from the conserved cysteine through the conserved F or W. A D gene is named only where the DNA matches it firmly. Size values are once, few and many counts, or a class for expanded clones, and some rows have none.

size	V	J	D	DNA	CDR3
.	TRBV24-1	TRBJ2-2	.	TGTGCCACCAATGATTTGCCCCCTGCGAACGCCGGGGAGCTGTCTTTT	CATNDLPPANAGELSF
.	TRBV4-2	TRBJ1-5	.	TGTAGCAACAGCCAAGACCTCACAAGCAATCAACCCCAGCATTTT	CSNSQDLTSNQPQHF
.	TRBV4-1	TRBJ1-1	.	TGCGCCAGCTCTCAGGACCTAGGGAACACTGAAGCTTTCTTT	CASSQDLGNTEAFF
.	TRBV11-2	TRBJ2-1	.	TGTGCCAACAGCTTAGATGGGAATAATAAGCAGTTCTTC	CANSLDGNNKQFF
.	TRBV11-2	TRBJ2-3	.	TGTACCGGCAGCTCGATAACCCGGGATACGCAGTATTTT	CTGSSITRDTQYF
.	TRBV6-5	TRBJ1-2	.	TGTGCCAGCTTCGGTTCGGTTTGGGTGGCGGTCTATGGCTACACCTTC	CASFGSVWVAVYGYTF
many	TRBV5-1	TRBJ2-7	.	TGCGCCAGCAGCTCAGGTGCGTCCTACGAGCAGTACTTC	CASSSGASYEQYF
once	TRBV14	TRBJ2-2	.	TGTGCCTGCAGCCAAGGTTGGCGTGAGAGCTTCACCGGGAAGCTGTTTTTT	CACSQGWRESFTGKLFF
.	TRBV18	TRBJ1-4	.	TGTGCCAGCTCACCACCGAGGGGTGAAAAACTGTTTTTT	CASSPPRGEKLFF
.	TRBV12-3/TRBV12-4	TRBJ2-3	TRBD1	TGTGCCGGTAACCGGGACAGGGCTAGAACAGATACGCAGTATTTT	CAGNRDRARTDTQYF
.	TRBV5-1	TRBJ1-1	.	TGCGCCAGCAGCTTAAACAACAGGATGAACACTGAAGCTTTCTTT	CASSLNNRMNTEAFF
.	TRBV20-1	TRBJ2-1	TRBD2	TGCGGTTCACTAGGGTGGGGAGGGACGTTGTACAATGAGCAGTTCTTC	CGSLGWGGTLYNEQFF
few	TRBV20-1	TRBJ2-7	.	TGCAGTGCTAGAGAGACCGACACCTACGAGCAGTACTTC	CSARETDTYEQYF
.	TRBV29-1	TRBJ2-1	.	TGTAGCGTTGAAGGGTTCGGCGAGGTAACCTCCTACAATGAGCAGTTCTTC	CSVEGFGEVTSYNEQFF
.	TRBV20-1	TRBJ1-6	.	TGCAGTGCTAGAGGGCCGAATTCACCCTTCCACTTT	CSARGPNSPFHF
.	TRBV12-3/TRBV12-4	TRBJ2-3	.	TGTGCCAGCTGGGGGGGGCGTCAGCCCCAGTATTTT	CASWGGRQPQYF
.	TRBV4-1	TRBJ2-6	.	.	CASSLQWGSGANVLAF
many	TRBV24-1	TRBJ2-2	TRBD2	TGTGCCACCAGTACAGCGGGATTGAACACCGGGGAGCTGTTTTTT	CATSTAGLNTGELFF
.	TRBV4-2	TRBJ2-1	TRBD2	TGTGCCAGTGGCCAAGAAGTGACTAGCGGCTACAATGAGCAATTCTTC	CASGQEVTSGYNEQFF
.	TRBV7-9	TRBJ2-6	.	TGTGCCAGCACCTTATCCCTCGGGAGAGTGACTTTC	CASTLSLGRVTF
.	TRBV14	TRBJ2-5	.	TGTGCCAGCAGTCAGGTCGGGACTTTACAAGAGACCCAGTACTTC	CASSQVGTLQETQYF
medium-sized	TRBV6-5	TRBJ2-1	TRBD1	TGTGCCAGCAGTACCGGGACAGGGTCCCCAGAGCAGTTCTTC	CASSTGTGSPEQFF
many	TRBV5-1	TRBJ1-4	TRBD1	TGCGCCAGCAGCTCAACCGGGACAGGGAATGAAAAACTGTTTTTT	CASSSTGTGNEKLFF
.	TRBV29-1	TRBJ2-3	.	TGCAGTGTAGCTGACAGGAGAATCAATCAGCCCCAGTATTTT	CSVADRRINQPQYF
many	TRBV28	TRBJ1-1	.	TGTGCCAGCAGACACCCGGGGGGACCGGCTGAAGCTTTCTTT	CASRHPGGPAEAFF
.	TRBV6-4	TRBJ2-6	TRBD1	TGTGCCAGTAGTGAAAAGACAGGGAATGGGGCCAACGTCCTGACATTC	CASSEKTGNGANVLTF
.	TRBV12-3/TRBV12-4	TRBJ2-5	.	TGTTCCAGCAGAGACCTGGGTGAGATCCAGTACTTC	CSSRDLGEIQYF
.	TRBV11-3	TRBJ2-7	.	TGTGCGAGCAGGTTGAGGAGGGGCTACGAGCAGTATTTC	CASRLRRGYEQYF
once	TRBV7-9	TRBJ2-5	.	TGTGCCAGTACCCTTATAGGGGAAGGTGGGACCCAGTACTTC	CASTLIGEGGTQYF
.	TRBV6-5	TRBJ2-6	.	TGTGCCAGCAGGTGGAGGAGGTCTGGGGCCAACGCCCTGACTTTC	CASRWRRSGANALTF
many	TRBV5-1	TRBJ2-2	TRBD2	TGCGCCAGCAGCTTGGTTAGCGGGGAATCCACCGGGGAGCTGTTTTTT	CASSLVSGESTGELFF
.	TRBV6-2/TRBV6-3	TRBJ1-6	.	TGTGCCAGTATTTACGCCGGACAGTTTGGGAACGATAATTCACCCCTCCACTTT	CASIYAGQFGNDNSPLHF
.	TRBV29-1	TRBJ2-7	.	TGCAGCATTGAAGATCCATTTATAGGAGCCGCGGCCTACGAGCAGTACTTC	CSIEDPFIGAAAYEQYF
.	TRBV6-5	TRBJ2-3	TRBD2	TGTGCCAGCAGAATACTAGCGGGAGGAAGTATAGATACGCAGTATTTT	CASRILAGGSIDTQYF
.	TRBV20-1	TRBJ2-1	.	TGCATTGCCGCCCCCCCTAGCTACTCCTACAATGAGCAGCTCTTC	CIAAPPSYSYNEQLF
many	TRBV28	TRBJ2-7	TRBD2	TGTGCCAGCAGCCCCGTTAGCGGGAGAGTTTACGAGCAGTACTTC	CASSPVSGRVYEQYF
.	TRBV6-5	TRBJ2-3	TRBD1	TGTGCCAGCACTAAGAGGGACAGGGGAAGGAAGACAGATACACAGTATTTT	CASTKRDRGRKTDTQYF
.	TRBV11-2	TRBJ2-1	.	TGTGCCGAAGGGGATGGAGGGCCGTGCGACCAGTTCTTC	CAEGDGGPCDQFF
.	TRBV29-1	TRBJ1-2	.	TGCAGTGTTGAACCTGGCTACGCCTTC	CSVEPGYAF
.	TRBV5-1	TRBJ2-3	TRBD1	TGCGCCAGCCACCAGAGACCGACAGGGGGATCAGATACGCAGTATTTT	CASHQRPTGGSDTQYF
.	TRBV5-1	TRBJ1-6	.	TGCGCCAGTAGCCCTGAACAGGGCAGAGAGCCCCTCCACTTT	CASSPEQGREPLHF
.	TRBV11-2	TRBJ2-5	TRBD2	TGTGGCAGCATCTTAGGAGGAGCGGGGAACCAAGAGACCCAATACTTC	CGSILGGAGNQETQYF
.	TRBV6-2/TRBV6-3	TRBJ2-3	.	TGTGCCAGCAACACGGACAGTGGAACAGATACGCAGTATTTT	CASNTDSGTDTQYF
.	TRBV29-1	TRBJ2-4	TRBD2	TGCAGCGTTCTAGCGGGACCCAAAAACATTGAGTACTTC	CSVLAGPKNIEYF
.	TRBV7-8	TRBJ2-1	TRBD2	TGTGTCAGCAGCTTAGCGGGACGGTGGCAGTTCTTC	CVSSLAGRWQFF
many	TRBV20-1	TRBJ2-1	TRBD1	TGCAGTGTGTTGACAGGGGGTTTTGATGAGCAGTTCTTC	CSVLTGGFDEQFF
.	TRBV7-8	TRBJ2-5	.	TGTGCCAGCAGCTTAGCTAAACCGGCCCCCAAGACCCATTACTTC	CASSLAKPAPKTHYF
.	TRBV6-5	TRBJ2-1	.	TGTGCCAACAGTTACCTTCAGACAAACTCCTACAATGAGCAGTTCTTC	CANSYLQTNSYNEQFF
.	TRBV6-1	TRBJ2-7	TRBD1	TGTGCCACGGAATCCGGGACAGTGAGTCACGAGCGGTACTTC	CATESGTVSHERYF
.	TRBV10-3	TRBJ1-1	.	TGTCCCATAAGTGATCTCCTGGGCAGTGAAGCTTTCTTT	CPISDLLGSEAFF
many	TRBV28	TRBJ2-3	TRBD1	TGTGCCAGCAGTGGAATAGGACAGGGGGCAGATACGCAGTATTTT	CASSGIGQGADTQYF
.	TRBV6-6	TRBJ2-1	.	TGTGCCAGCAGTAACTGTATGAGGGCCGGTGAGCAGTTCTTC	CASSNCMRAGEQFF
large	TRBV11-2	TRBJ2-1	.	TGTGCCAGCAGCTTTGGCAGTGCCGACAATGAGCAGTTCTTC	CASSFGSADNEQFF
.	TRBV14	TRBJ2-2	.	TGTGCCAGGATCCAAGAACTCAACACCGGGGAGCTGTTTTTT	CARIQELNTGELFF
.	TRBV6-5	TRBJ2-7	.	TGTGTCAGTAGTAAGCCCGGGACACCACCCTACGAGCAGTACTTC	CVSSKPGTPPYEQYF